A selection of T cell receptor beta chains follows, all from one sample in a study of cytomegalovirus exposure and HLA in healthy donors. The table came from immunoSEQ multiplex PCR; TCRdb's copy has only in-frame clones and leaves some out. The sample lists 150,000 or so clones, more than 60% occurring once. The sequenced material came from PBMCs. These receptors were collected from a man between 18 and 29 years old in good health and CMV-seropositive. The CDR3 runs from the conserved cysteine through the conserved F or W. Each record gives: V gene, clone size, D gene, J gene, CDR3 DNA, CDR3 protein. D genes are given only for firm matches. Rows may omit the clone size; those that give it use once, few, many or a size class.

>TRBV19|-|-|TRBJ2-5
TGTGCCAGTAGTATAGATTCAAGTCGGAGGGTGGAGACCCAGTACTTC
CASSIDSSRRVETQYF
>TRBV7-2|few|-|TRBJ2-2
TGTGCCAGCAGCTTGTCGGCCGGGGAGCTGTTTTTT
CASSLSAGELFF
>TRBV6-6|-|-|TRBJ1-2
TGTGCCAGCAGTGGGTCGGGACAAAACTATGGCTACACCTTC
CASSGSGQNYGYTF
>TRBV5-6|-|-|TRBJ1-1
TGTGCCAGCAGCTTGATTGGTCGGAGGGGAACCACTGAAGCTTTCTTT
CASSLIGRRGTTEAFF
>TRBV4-2|-|-|TRBJ2-7
TGTGCCAGCAGCCAAGATAGGAGCGGCTCCTACGAGCAGTACTTC
CASSQDRSGSYEQYF
>TRBV5-6|-|TRBD2|TRBJ2-2
TGTGCCAGCAGCGCGGGGGCCGGGGAGCTGTTTTTT
CASSAGAGELFF
>TRBV28|-|TRBD1|TRBJ2-2
TGTGCCAGCAGATACGACAGGGTAGGGACCGGGGAGCTGTTTTTT
CASRYDRVGTGELFF
>TRBV28|-|-|TRBJ1-2
TGTGCCAGCAGTTGGGGCAGGGGCTTCGGGTACTATGGCTACACCTTC
CASSWGRGFGYYGYTF
>TRBV4-2|-|-|TRBJ1-6
TGTGCCAGCAGCCAAGGAGCAGGGTATAATTCACCCCTCCACTTT
CASSQGAGYNSPLHF
>TRBV2|-|TRBD2|TRBJ2-7
TGTGCCAGCAGGGCTAGCGGGAGCTACGAGCAGTACTTC
CASRASGSYEQYF
>TRBV4-1|-|TRBD2|TRBJ2-1
TGCGCCAGCAGCCAAGACGGTATGACTAGCGGGAGGAATGAGCAGTTCTTC
CASSQDGMTSGRNEQFF
>TRBV4-2|-|-|TRBJ2-3
TGTGCCAGCAGCGATACGGGACTTCCAGGGGGGGATACGCAGTATTTT
CASSDTGLPGGDTQYF
>TRBV6-5|-|-|TRBJ2-1
TGTGCCAGCAGTTACTCGCGGGATAGTAGTGAGCAGTTCTTC
CASSYSRDSSEQFF
>TRBV28|once|-|TRBJ2-2
TGTGCCATCCACAACAGGGTCACCGGGGAGCTGTTTTTT
CAIHNRVTGELFF
>TRBV7-3|-|-|TRBJ1-1
TGTGCCAGCAGCATGAAGAGGTACACTGAAGCTTTCTTT
CASSMKRYTEAFF
>TRBV7-7|-|TRBD2|TRBJ2-5
TGTGCTAGCAGCTTTGGGCCTCCAACTAGCGCGGAGACCCAGTACTTC
CASSFGPPTSAETQYF
>TRBV27|-|-|TRBJ1-1
TGTGCCAGCAGTTTAGGGCCGGGGTTTAGAGCTTTCTTT
CASSLGPGFRAFF
>TRBV6-5|once|TRBD1|TRBJ1-3
TGTGCCAGCACACGGGACAGGGCGGGCACCATATATTTT
CASTRDRAGTIYF
>TRBV29-1|-|TRBD2|TRBJ2-1
TGCAGCGTTGGCGTCTCGGCGCTAGCGGAAATGTACAATGAGCAGTTCTTC
CSVGVSALAEMYNEQFF
>TRBV5-1|few|TRBD2|TRBJ2-3
TGCGCCAGCAGCTTCGTCCCCGGACTAGCGGGAGGGGGTACAGATACGCAGTATTTT
CASSFVPGLAGGGTDTQYF
>TRBV7-3|-|-|TRBJ2-3
TGTGCCAGCAGCTTACAATCTAGCGCAGATACGCAGTATTTT
CASSLQSSADTQYF
>TRBV5-1|-|-|TRBJ1-2
TGCGCCAGCAGCTTGAACCAGGTCCTCTATGGCTACACCTTC
CASSLNQVLYGYTF
>TRBV9|once|TRBD2|TRBJ2-5
TGTGCCAGCAGCGTAGCGGGAACGGGGGGGACCCAGTACTTC
CASSVAGTGGTQYF
>TRBV10-1|few|-|TRBJ2-7
TGCGCCAGCAGTGAGTCTGTAATGACAAATCCGCGGGGCGAGCAGTACTTC
CASSESVMTNPRGEQYF
>TRBV5-1|-|-|TRBJ2-3
TGCGCCAGCAGCTTGGTTCCAGGGAGCACAGATACGCAGTATTTT
CASSLVPGSTDTQYF
>TRBV9|-|-|TRBJ1-5
TGTGCCAGCAGCGTCTCCGGCGGCTACAATCAGCCCCAGCATTTT
CASSVSGGYNQPQHF
>TRBV30|once|TRBD1|TRBJ2-7
TGTGCCTGGGTTCCGGGACAGGGGTTTTTCGGCGAGCAGTACTTC
CAWVPGQGFFGEQYF
>TRBV25-1|-|-|TRBJ2-3
TGTGCCAGCAGTGAGTTCAGGTTCGGCACAGATACGCAGTATTTT
CASSEFRFGTDTQYF
>TRBV6-6|-|TRBD2|TRBJ2-1
TGTGCCAGCAGTTATCTCCAAGCGGGAGTCGACCGAGAGCAGTTCTTC
CASSYLQAGVDREQFF
>TRBV7-2|-|TRBD2|TRBJ2-3
TGTGCCAGCAGCTTGGGACTAGCGGGAGTTTCTGGGCAGTATTTT
CASSLGLAGVSGQYF
>TRBV6-5|-|TRBD2|TRBJ2-2
TGTGCCAGCAGTTCCTCGTGGACTAGCGGGACCGGGGAGCTGTTTTTT
CASSSSWTSGTGELFF
>TRBV7-3|-|-|TRBJ2-1
TGTGCCAGCAGCCCGAACCCGGATCTAAGAGGGGAGCAGTTCTTC
CASSPNPDLRGEQFF
>TRBV19|-|TRBD1|TRBJ1-5
TGTGCCAGTAGGGCGGACAGGGGATTGGTTCAGCCCCAGCATTTT
CASRADRGLVQPQHF
>TRBV28|-|TRBD1|TRBJ2-7
TGTGCCAGCAGTTTCTCACTATTGGGACAGACTACCTACGAGCAGTACTTC
CASSFSLLGQTTYEQYF
>TRBV7-9|-|TRBD1|TRBJ2-5
TGTGCCAGCAGCTCGTACCGGGACAGGGGGCAGCAAGAGACCCAGTACTTC
CASSSYRDRGQQETQYF